The present T cell receptor beta chain was sequenced within a study of T cells in narcolepsy. General study findings and limits: Healthy controls reportedly lacked the autoreactive clonotypes serially found in patients' blood.

Germline CDR1 MNHEY, CDR2 SVGAGI. With 4 bases removed from V and 2 bases from J, the gap between germline ends came to 9 bases. The CDR3 runs 13 residues. Note on this clone: No antigen is known for it.

TCRdb's table, derived via immunoSEQ multiplex PCR, lists solely in-frame clones and lacks some. The sample has some 37,000 clones; roughly 84% are singletons. V and J are TRBV6-5 and TRBJ2-7, with D perhaps TRBD1 (6 bases). Sequencing input: CD45RA- memory CD4+ T cells from PBMCs. The receptor comes from a human donor with narcolepsy. The CDR3, as DNA: TGTGCCAGCAGTTCAGGGGCCCCCTACGAGCAGTACTTC. Translating it yields CASSSGAPYEQYF.